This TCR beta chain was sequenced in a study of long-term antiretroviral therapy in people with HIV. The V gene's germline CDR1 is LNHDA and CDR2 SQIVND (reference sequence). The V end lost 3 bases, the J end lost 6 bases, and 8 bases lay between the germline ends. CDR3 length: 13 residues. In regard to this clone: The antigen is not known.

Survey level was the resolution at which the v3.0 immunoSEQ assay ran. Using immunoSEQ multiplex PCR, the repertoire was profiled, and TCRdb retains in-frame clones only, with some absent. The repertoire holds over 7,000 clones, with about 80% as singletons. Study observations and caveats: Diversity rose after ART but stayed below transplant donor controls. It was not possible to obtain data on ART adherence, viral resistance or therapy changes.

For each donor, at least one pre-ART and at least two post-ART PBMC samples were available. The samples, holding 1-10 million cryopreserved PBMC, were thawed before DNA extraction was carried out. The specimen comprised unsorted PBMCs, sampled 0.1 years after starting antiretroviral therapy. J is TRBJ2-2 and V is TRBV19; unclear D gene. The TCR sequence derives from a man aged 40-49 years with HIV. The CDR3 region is CASSIVDAGELFF. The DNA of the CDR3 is TGTGCCAGTAGTATTGTAGACGCCGGGGAGCTGTTTTTT.